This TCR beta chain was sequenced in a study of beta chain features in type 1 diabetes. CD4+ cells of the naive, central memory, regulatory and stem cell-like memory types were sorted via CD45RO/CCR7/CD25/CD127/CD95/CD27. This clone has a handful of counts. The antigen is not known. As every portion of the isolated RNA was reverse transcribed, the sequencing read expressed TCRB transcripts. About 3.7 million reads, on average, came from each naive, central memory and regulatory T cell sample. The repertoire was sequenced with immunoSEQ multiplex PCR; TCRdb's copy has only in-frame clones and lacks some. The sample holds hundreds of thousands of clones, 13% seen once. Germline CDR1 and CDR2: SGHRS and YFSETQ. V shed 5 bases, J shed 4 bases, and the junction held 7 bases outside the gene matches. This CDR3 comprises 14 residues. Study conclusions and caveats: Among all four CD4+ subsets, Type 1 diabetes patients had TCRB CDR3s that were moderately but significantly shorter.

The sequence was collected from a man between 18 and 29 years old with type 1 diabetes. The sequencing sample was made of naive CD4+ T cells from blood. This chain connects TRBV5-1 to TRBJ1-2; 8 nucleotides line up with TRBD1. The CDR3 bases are TGCGCCAGCAGTTCCGACAGGGGCCTCTATGGCTACACCTTC. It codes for CASSSDRGLYGYTF.